This T cell receptor (beta chain) was documented in a study of blood T cell repertoires in COVID-19. On the study more broadly: Acute and convalescent COVID-19 specimens originated in the United States, Italy and Spain. T cells, B-cell-depleted T cells, or PBMCs supplied cDNA or gDNA.

The CDR3 covers 15 residues. V trimming: 0 bases; J trimming: 6 bases; junction bases outside the gene matches: 4. Germline lookup yields CDR1 SGHRS and CDR2 YFSETQ. As originally analysed: Researchers report that nucleated cell counts were estimated from reference gene primer amplification. TCRdb's table, derived via immunoSEQ multiplex PCR, lists solely in-frame clones and lacks some. V and J calls and clone size are given by that table; D and trimming were obtained from the DNA. The table has around 470,000 clones, roughly 91% seen once; the top ten hold approximately 0.65%. Two negative PCRs, clearance, or symptom resolution had been documented for recovered Cohort 3 donors.

The chain joins TRBV5-1 to TRBJ1-2; 11 bases are shared with TRBD1. The sequencing sample was made of PBMCs or T cells enriched from blood (not recorded which). The origin of this receptor is a man aged 18 to 35 who had recovered from COVID-19. The CDR3 coding sequence is TGCGCCAGCAGCTTGGCCGGACAGGGGGCGCATGGCTACACCTTC. This codes for CASSLAGQGAHGYTF.